These 24 T cell receptor beta chains were all obtained from the same sample, sequenced in a study of blood T cell repertoires in COVID-19. Sequencing was performed with immunoSEQ multiplex PCR; in TCRdb, only in-frame clones are kept and a portion is missing. The table lists about 130,000 clones, roughly 87% of them singletons. The sample comprised peripheral blood. The receptors shown here come from a woman over 75 with acute or convalescent COVID-19.

V gene TRBV10-3 combines with J gene TRBJ2-3; 9 positions agree with TRBD2. The CDR3 has 13 amino acids. CDR1 and CDR2 from the germline V gene are ENHRY and SYGVKD. After removal of 9 bases from V and 3 bases from J, the junction contained 4 bases not matched to a gene. The CDR3 loop is CAMTSGLTDTQYF. The CDR3 coding sequence is TGTGCCATGACTAGCGGATTGACAGATACGCAGTATTTT.

The V and J genes are TRBV11-2 and TRBJ2-3, with D possibly TRBD2 on 6 matching bases. V shed 1 base and J shed 3 bases, with 11 bases lying between them. The germline gives CDR1 SGHAT, CDR2 FQNNGV. The CDR3 has 15 residues. Here the CDR3 reads CASSLAGVGTDTQYF. The CDR3 bases are TGTGCCAGCAGCTTAGCGGGGGTCGGGACAGATACGCAGTATTTT.

The J gene is TRBJ1-2, the V gene TRBV6-5; D not resolved. V was shortened by 4 bases and J by 4 bases, with 13 bases between the two germline ends. Germline assignment: CDR1 MNHEY and CDR2 SVGAGI. This CDR3 contains 14 residues. This chain's CDR3 is CASSLDYLGYGYTF. DNA of the CDR3: TGTGCCAGCAGTTTGGACTACTTGGGCTATGGCTACACCTTC.

This clone is a singleton in its sample. The CDR3 nucleotides read TGTGCCAGCAGCTTTTATCCCCGTCCCGACACCGGGGAGCTGTTTTTT. Encoded protein: CASSFYPRPDTGELFF. The rearrangement joins TRBV27 to TRBJ2-2; D not certain. V lost 6 bases to trimming and J lost 3 bases, with 17 bases between them. The CDR3 is 16 residues long. The germline V gene encodes CDR1 MNHEY and CDR2 SMNVEV (reference sequence).

V usage is TRBV3-1 (or the pseudogene TRBV3-2) and J usage is TRBJ1-2, with D uncertain. Trimming took 4 bases from V and 8 from J, leaving 11 bases between them. Germline CDR1 LGHDT, CDR2 YNNKEL (reference sequence). This CDR3 spans 12 amino acids. The CDR3 protein is CASSLRQWGYTF. CDR3 DNA: TGTGCCAGCAGCCTTCGTCAGTGGGGCTACACCTTC.

This clone is a singleton in its sample. This chain joins TRBV5-1 and TRBJ2-1; 8 bases are shared with TRBD2. V shed 3 bases and J 2 bases; nucleotides not matched to a gene: 4. CDR1 and CDR2 (germline): SGHRS, YFSETQ. There are 15 residues in the CDR3. CDR3 sequence: CASSSLAGAYNEQFF. The CDR3 coding sequence is TGCGCCAGCAGCTCTCTAGCGGGCGCCTACAATGAGCAGTTCTTC.

This clone was observed once. The rearrangement links TRBV3-1 (or the pseudogene TRBV3-2) to TRBJ1-1, with D perhaps TRBD1 (6 bases). V dropped 5 bases and J dropped 3 bases, with 10 bases sitting between them. Germline lookup yields CDR1 LGHDT and CDR2 YNNKEL (reference sequence). There are 13 residues in the CDR3. DNA of the CDR3: TGTGCCAGCAGCTGGGGACAACACACTGAAGCTTTCTTT. The encoded protein is CASSWGQHTEAFF.

The V gene is TRBV4-2, the J gene TRBJ2-1; weak D call: TRBD1 (7 bases). This CDR3 is 17 amino acids long. V was clipped by 2 bases and J by 1 base, with 15 bases between them. Germline-derived CDR1 and CDR2 are LGHNA and YNFKEQ. CDR3 loop: CASSQPRTGGSYNEQFF. The CDR3 region has the DNA TGTGCCAGCAGCCAACCTAGGACAGGAGGGTCCTACAATGAGCAGTTCTTC.

On this clone itself: Other DNA sequences in this specimen translate into the identical CDR3. The CDR3 sequence is CASSFTSGGETQYF. The CDR3 nucleotides are TGTGCCAGCAGCTTCACTAGCGGGGGGGAGACCCAGTACTTC. This rearrangement joins TRBV11-2 to TRBJ2-5; 12 bases match TRBD2. The CDR3 loop spans 14 amino acids. The V segment lost 3 bases and the J segment 5 bases; nucleotides outside the gene matches: 1. Germline values: CDR1 SGHAT, CDR2 FQNNGV.

V gene TRBV7-8 combines with J gene TRBJ2-3; 15 bases map to TRBD2. J gave up 4 bases and V 5 bases, and 10 bases lay outside the gene matches. The germline CDR1 and CDR2 sequences are SGHVS and FQNEAQ. CDR3 length: 18 amino acids. CDR3 in amino acids: CASSRTSGGAYDPDTQYF. Written as DNA, the CDR3 is TGTGCCAGCAGCCGGACTAGCGGGGGGGCCTATGATCCAGATACGCAGTATTTT. Using reference TRBV7-8 and TRBJ2-3 for the parts outside the CDR3, the full variable domain is GAGVSQSPRYKVAKRGQDVALRCDPISGHVSLFWYQQALGQGPEFLTYFQNEAQLDKSGLPSDRFFAERPEGSVSTLKIQRTQQEDSAVYLCASSRTSGGAYDPDTQYFGPGTRLTVL.

The chain uses TRBV5-1 and TRBJ2-3; the match to TRBD1 covers 9 bases. This CDR3 contains 17 residues. After removal of 0 bases from V and 4 bases from J, the junction contained 9 bases not matched to a gene. Looked up from germline, CDR1 is SGHRS and CDR2 is YFSETQ. The CDR3 protein is CASSLDTTGGVADTQYF. The CDR3 DNA is TGCGCCAGCAGCTTGGACACCACAGGGGGCGTCGCAGATACGCAGTATTTT.

DNA of the CDR3: TGTGCCAGCAGTGGGGGACAGGGGGCGGATGGCTACACCTTC. Translating gives CASSGGQGADGYTF. V is TRBV28 and J is TRBJ1-2, with 12 nucleotides matching TRBD1. The germline V gene encodes CDR1 MDHEN and CDR2 SYDVKM. J was trimmed by 6 bases and V by 5 bases; bases with no gene match: 4. The CDR3 loop spans 14 amino acids.

V gene TRBV6-1 combines with J gene TRBJ1-2, with D perhaps TRBD1 (5 bases). Trimming left V 3 bases short and J 2 bases short, with 16 bases between. In germline, CDR1 is MNHNS, CDR2 SASEGT. The CDR3 spans 16 residues. CDR3 bases: TGTGCCAGCAGTGACTTTGCACAGCGGGGGAACTATGGCTACACCTTC. It codes for CASSDFAQRGNYGYTF.

This sequence joins TRBV5-4 and TRBJ1-3; TRBD1 matches at 9 bases. Germline CDR1 and CDR2: SGHNT and YYREEE (reference sequence). The CDR3 consists of 15 residues. J was trimmed by 2 bases and V by 0 bases; bases with no gene match: 0. The CDR3 loop is CASSLGTGAGNTIYF. The CDR3 DNA is TGTGCCAGCAGCTTGGGGACAGGGGCTGGAAACACCATATATTTT.

The gene calls are TRBV19 and TRBJ1-5, with 7 positions matching TRBD1. This CDR3 region has 18 residues. Trimming removed 3 bases from V and 0 bases from J; junction bases left unmatched: 11. From germline, CDR1 is LNHDA and CDR2 SQIVND (reference sequence). CDR3 coding DNA: TGTGCCAGTAGTATCGACAGGGCCCTCCGCTATAGCAATCAGCCCCAGCATTTT. Amino acids: CASSIDRALRYSNQPQHF.

The rearrangement links TRBV7-3 to TRBJ2-2; 12 nucleotides agree with TRBD2. The CDR3 length is 16 residues. CDR1 and CDR2 from the germline V gene are SGHTA and FQGTGA. The trim removed 4 bases at V and 7 bases at J, leaving 7 bases unmatched. The CDR3 reads CASSSLAGGQSGELFF. The CDR3 DNA is TGTGCCAGCAGCTCCCTAGCGGGGGGGCAGAGCGGGGAGCTGTTTTTT. Filled out from reference TRBV7-3 and TRBJ2-2, the complete variable domain reads GAGVSQTPSNKVTEKGKYVELRCDPISGHTALYWYRQSLGQGPEFLIYFQGTGAADDSGLPNDRFFAVRPEGSVSTLKIQRTERGDSAVYLCASSSLAGGQSGELFFGEGSRLTVL.

The chain has TRBV5-1 and TRBJ1-1, with D perhaps TRBD1 (5 bases). Trimming left V 2 bases short and J 3 bases short, with 11 bases between. CDR1 and CDR2 from the germline V gene are SGHRS and YFSETQ. The CDR3 loop spans 14 amino acids. CDR3 sequence: CASSLAGFDTEAFF. CDR3 bases: TGCGCCAGCAGCTTAGCAGGGTTCGACACTGAAGCTTTCTTT.

J is TRBJ1-4 and V is TRBV29-1; D call uncertain. In germline, CDR1 is SQVTM, CDR2 ANQGSEA. The V end lost 6 bases, the J end lost 3 bases, and 8 bases lay between the germline ends. CDR3 length equals 12 residues. CDR3: CSVSRANEKLFF. In nucleotides, the CDR3 is TGCAGCGTGAGCCGGGCTAATGAAAAACTGTTTTTT.

The table lists this clone with a count of one. This chain uses TRBV19 with TRBJ2-3, with a possible D match to TRBD2 (5 bases). This CDR3 has 15 residues. Germline CDR1 and CDR2: LNHDA and SQIVND (reference sequence). With 5 bases removed from V and 4 bases from J, the gap between germline ends came to 16 bases. The CDR3 bases are TGTGCCAGTAGTGTCGACAAGGCGGGCGCAGATACGCAGTATTTT. As protein: CASSVDKAGADTQYF.

V usage is TRBV7-3 and J usage is TRBJ1-4, with D possibly TRBD1 on 5 matching bases. Germline CDR1 is SGHTA and CDR2 is FQGTGA. The V end lost 6 bases, the J end lost 3 bases, and 8 bases lay between the germline ends. This CDR3 region has 13 residues. Here the CDR3 DNA reads TGTGCCAGCAGTATCAGGGCTAATGAAAAACTGTTTTTT. It codes for CASSIRANEKLFF. The complete variable domain, with remaining parts taken from reference TRBV7-3 and TRBJ1-4, reads GAGVSQTPSNKVTEKGKYVELRCDPISGHTALYWYRQSLGQGPEFLIYFQGTGAADDSGLPNDRFFAVRPEGSVSTLKIQRTERGDSAVYLCASSIRANEKLFFGSGTQLSVL.

The chain has TRBV9 and TRBJ2-1; TRBD1 aligns across 10 bases. There are 15 residues in the CDR3. Germline trimming cut 4 bases from V and 5 bases from J; bases unmatched to any gene: 6. Germline CDR1 reads SGDLS; CDR2 reads YYNGEE. For the CDR3, the DNA is TGTGCCAGCAGCTCCTTCGGGACAGGGGACAATGAGCAGTTCTTC. Its translation: CASSSFGTGDNEQFF.

The count of this clone is one. Here the CDR3 DNA reads TGCGCCAGCAGCTTTCTCCAGGGTACGGGCTACAATGAGCAGTTCTTC. The encoded protein is CASSFLQGTGYNEQFF. The chain carries TRBV5-1 and TRBJ2-1, with a weak D call TRBD1 (5 bases). The CDR3 covers 16 residues. Trimming removed 2 bases at V and 3 bases at J, with 15 bases between. Per the germline V gene, CDR1 is SGHRS and CDR2 is YFSETQ.

J is TRBJ1-5 and V is TRBV27, with D perhaps matching TRBD1 (6 bases). CDR3 length equals 15 residues. Germline V gene sequence: CDR1 MNHEY, CDR2 SMNVEV (reference sequence). V shed 6 bases and J shed 5 bases, with 17 bases lying between them. The CDR3 bases are TGTGCCAGCAGGCCACGACAGGCCAATTATCAGCCCCAGCATTTT. Protein: CASRPRQANYQPQHF.

CDR3 sequence (DNA): TGTGCCACCAGTGATTTCAACAGGCTGCGCTATGGCTACACCTTC. Translated: CATSDFNRLRYGYTF. The chain recombines TRBV24-1 with TRBJ1-2, with a tentative D call TRBD1 (5 bases). Germline CDR1 KGHDR, CDR2 SFDVKD. This CDR3 region has 15 residues. The ends were cut back, 1 base at V and 4 bases at J, with 12 bases in the middle.